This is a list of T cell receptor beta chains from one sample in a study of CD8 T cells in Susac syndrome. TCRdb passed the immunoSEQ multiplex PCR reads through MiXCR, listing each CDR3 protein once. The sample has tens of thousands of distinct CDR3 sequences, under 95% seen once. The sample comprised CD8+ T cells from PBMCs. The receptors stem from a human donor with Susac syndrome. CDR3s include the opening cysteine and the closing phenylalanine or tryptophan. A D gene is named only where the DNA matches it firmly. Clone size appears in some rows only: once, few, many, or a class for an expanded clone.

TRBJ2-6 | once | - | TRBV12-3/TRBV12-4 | TGTGCCAGCAGTTTACAACACCTCTCTGGGGCCAACGTCCTGACTTTC | CASSLQHLSGANVLTF
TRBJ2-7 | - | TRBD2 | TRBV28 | TGTGCCAGCAGCAAACTAGCGGGAGTGGCTTACGAGCAGTACTTC | CASSKLAGVAYEQYF
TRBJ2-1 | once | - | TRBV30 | TGTGCCTGCGTGACCTCTTCAGGGCGCAGCTCCTACAATGAGCAGTTCTTC | CACVTSSGRSSYNEQFF
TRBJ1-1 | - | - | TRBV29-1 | TGCAGCGTTCGGGGGGACTCCGTGAACACTGAAGCTTTCTTT | CSVRGDSVNTEAFF
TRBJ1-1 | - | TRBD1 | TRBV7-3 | TGTGCCAGCAGCTTAAACACAGGGGGAGAGACTGAAGCTTTCTTT | CASSLNTGGETEAFF
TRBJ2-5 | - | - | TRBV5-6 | TGTGCCAGCAGCTTGTTGGGTTGGAACGGTCAAGAGACCCAGTACTTC | CASSLLGWNGQETQYF
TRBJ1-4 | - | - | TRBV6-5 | TGTGCCAGCAGTCTAACGTGGGGGGATGAAAAACTGTTTTTT | CASSLTWGDEKLFF
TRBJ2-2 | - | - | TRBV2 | TGTGCCAGCAGTGCAGGGAGAGGGTACACCGGGGAGCTGTTTTTT | CASSAGRGYTGELFF
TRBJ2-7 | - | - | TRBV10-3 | TGTGCCATCAAGGAGACAGGACCCTACGAGCAGTACTTC | CAIKETGPYEQYF
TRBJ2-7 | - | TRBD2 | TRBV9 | TGTGCCAGCAGCGAGGGGACTACCTACGAGCAGTACTTC | CASSEGTTYEQYF
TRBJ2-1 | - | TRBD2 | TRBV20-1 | TGCAGTGCGAAGCTAGCGGGGGACTACAATGAGCAGTTCTTC | CSAKLAGDYNEQFF
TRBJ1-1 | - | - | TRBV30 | TGTGCCTGGGGCGATAAGCCCCCGGGTTTCCTGCACACTGAAGCTTTCTTT | CAWGDKPPGFLHTEAFF
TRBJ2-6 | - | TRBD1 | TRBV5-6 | TGTGCCAGCAGCCCCCCTACGGGACAGGAGATCTCTGGGGCCAACGTCCTGACTTTC | CASSPPTGQEISGANVLTF
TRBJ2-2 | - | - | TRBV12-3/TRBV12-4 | TGTGCCAGCAGTTTCAGGGTCGCCGGGGAGCTGTTTTTT | CASSFRVAGELFF
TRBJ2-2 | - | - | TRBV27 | TGTGCCAGCAGTCGGCGACAGTACGCGAACACCGGGGAGCTGTTTTTT | CASSRRQYANTGELFF
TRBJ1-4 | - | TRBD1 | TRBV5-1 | TGCGCCAGCAGCTTGGTTCCAGGGGGAGAAAAACTGTTTTTT | CASSLVPGGEKLFF
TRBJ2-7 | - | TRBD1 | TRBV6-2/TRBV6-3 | TGTGCCAGCAAAGGACAGGGGGCTTCGTACGAGCAGTACTTC | CASKGQGASYEQYF